This record covers a single T cell receptor (beta chain). Its antigen is not identified. TCRdb's table, derived via immunoSEQ multiplex PCR, lists solely in-frame clones and lacks some. The table has 55,000 to 80,000 clones, approximately 70% seen once. Under the ViraFEST assay, PBMC were stimulated with viral peptide pools so that antigen-specific CD4+ T cells expanded. Sequencing was performed afterwards. After about 10 days in culture, the CD4+ T cells were isolated. Each vaccine recipient was nucleocapsid antibody negative and had no prior SARS-CoV-2 infection. These data come from a study of vaccination effects on CD4 cells after COVID-19. Per germline, CDR1 SGHRS and CDR2 YFSETQ. The CDR3 sequence is 15 residues long. V lost 1 base to trimming and J lost 7 bases, with 15 bases between them.

The J gene is TRBJ2-4, the V gene TRBV5-1; possibly TRBD1 for D (5 bases). The receptor comes from a human donor who received a COVID-19 vaccine. The source material was CD4+ T cells from PBMCs cultured with HCoV-OC43 spike peptides, sampled before COVID-19 vaccination. The subset: HCoV-OC43 spike overlapping peptide pool stimulation. The DNA of the CDR3 is TGCGCCAGCAGCTTGTTACCAGGGCTAGATAACATTCAGTACTTC. It specifies CASSLLPGLDNIQYF.